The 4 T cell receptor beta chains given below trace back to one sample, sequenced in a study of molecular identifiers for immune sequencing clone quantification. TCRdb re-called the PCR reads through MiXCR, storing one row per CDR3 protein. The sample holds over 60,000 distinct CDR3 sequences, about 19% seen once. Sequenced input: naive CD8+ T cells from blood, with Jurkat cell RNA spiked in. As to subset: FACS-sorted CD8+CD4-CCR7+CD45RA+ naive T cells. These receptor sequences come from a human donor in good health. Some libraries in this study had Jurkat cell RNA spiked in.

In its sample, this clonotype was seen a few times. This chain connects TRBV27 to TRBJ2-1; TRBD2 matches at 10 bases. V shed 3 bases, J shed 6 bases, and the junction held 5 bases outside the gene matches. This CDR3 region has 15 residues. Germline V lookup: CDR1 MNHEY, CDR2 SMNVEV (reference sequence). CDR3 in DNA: TGTGCCAGCAGTTTGGGAGCGGGAGGGCTCAATGAGCAGTTCTTC. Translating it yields CASSLGAGGLNEQFF.

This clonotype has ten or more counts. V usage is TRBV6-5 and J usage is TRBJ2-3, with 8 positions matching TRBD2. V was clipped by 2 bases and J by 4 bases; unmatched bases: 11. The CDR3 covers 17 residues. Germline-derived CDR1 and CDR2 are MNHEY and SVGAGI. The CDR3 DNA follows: TGTGCCAGCAGTTACGCCACTCCGCGGGAGGTGGCAGATACGCAGTATTTT. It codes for CASSYATPREVADTQYF.

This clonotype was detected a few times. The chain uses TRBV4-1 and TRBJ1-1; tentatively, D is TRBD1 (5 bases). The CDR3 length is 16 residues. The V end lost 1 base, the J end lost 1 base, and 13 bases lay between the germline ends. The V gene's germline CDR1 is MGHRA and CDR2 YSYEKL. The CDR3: CASSQALGTSNTEAFF. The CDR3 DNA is TGCGCCAGCAGCCAAGCCTTGGGGACGTCGAACACTGAAGCTTTCTTT.

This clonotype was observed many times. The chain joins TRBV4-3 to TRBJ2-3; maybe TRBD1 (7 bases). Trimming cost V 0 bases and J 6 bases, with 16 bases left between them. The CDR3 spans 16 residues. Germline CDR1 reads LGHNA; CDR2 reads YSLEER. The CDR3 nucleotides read TGCGCCAGCAGCCAAGATAGGAGGGGGCTTCGGGATACGCAGTATTTT. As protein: CASSQDRRGLRDTQYF.